Presented here are 6 T cell receptor beta chains from one specimen sequenced in a study of T cells in Graves' hyperthyroidism and ophthalmopathy. Amplification yielded TCR beta CDR3 regions, with RNA transcripts as the source. HTBI primers were used for first-round RT-PCR of the TCR CDR3. MiXCR was run by TCRdb on the multiplex PCR reads, yielding one entry per CDR3 protein. The sample includes 250,000 to 300,000 distinct CDR3 sequences, less than 20% seen only once; the top ten take approximately 37%. Source material: blood. Source of these receptors: a middle-aged man with Graves' ophthalmopathy.

This clonotype was counted a few times. The chain has TRBV6-1 and TRBJ2-7, with 7 bases that match TRBD1. Trimming cost V 0 bases and J 2 bases; bases outside gene matches: 7. Germline V lookup: CDR1 MNHNS, CDR2 SASEGT. This CDR3 spans 16 amino acids. CDR3 loop: CASSEASWDSTYEQYF. CDR3 DNA sequence: TGTGCCAGCAGTGAAGCATCGTGGGACAGTACCTACGAGCAGTACTTC.

The V and J genes are TRBV7-8 and TRBJ1-2, with D hard to call. CDR1 is SGHVS, CDR2 FQNEAQ, per germline. V lost 0 bases, J lost 4 bases, and 9 bases lay in between. This CDR3 is 14 amino acids long. The CDR3 here is CASSLAPGLYGYTF. DNA for the CDR3: TGTGCCAGCAGCTTAGCTCCCGGACTCTATGGCTACACCTTC.

This clonotype was counted a few times. The chain is built from TRBV12-3 or TRBV12-4 and TRBJ2-7, with TRBD2 matching over 10 bases. The trim removed 6 bases at V and 4 bases at J, leaving 6 bases unmatched. The CDR3 length is 14 residues. As DNA, the CDR3 is TGTGCCAGCAGCCCTAGCGGGAGAGGGTACGAGCAGTACTTC. The encoded protein is CASSPSGRGYEQYF.

This clonotype showed up just once. The rearrangement uses TRBV29-1 and TRBJ2-1; TRBD2 might be the D (6 bases). The germline V gene encodes CDR1 SQVTM and CDR2 ANQGSEA. Trimming left V 5 bases short and J 0 bases short, with 8 bases between. The CDR3 is 13 amino acids. CDR3 in DNA: TGCAGCGTTCTCGGGAGCTCCTACAATGAGCAGTTCTTC. It is translated as CSVLGSSYNEQFF.

V and J are TRBV4-3 and TRBJ1-4, with 9 bases identical to TRBD1. CDR1 and CDR2 (germline): LGHNA, YSLEER. The CDR3 extends over 15 amino acids. Trimming removed 2 bases from V and 7 bases from J; junction bases left unmatched: 5. The CDR3 DNA reads TGCGCCAGCAGCCAATCCGGGACAGGGACTGAAAAACTGTTTTTT. This encodes CASSQSGTGTEKLFF.

This clonotype was recorded a few times. The chain is built from TRBV12-3 or TRBV12-4 and TRBJ2-1; TRBD2 might be the D (5 bases). This CDR3 is 16 amino acids long. V lost 6 bases to trimming and J lost 0 bases, with 15 bases between them. The DNA for the CDR3 is TGTGCCAGCAGCCCCGGGGAGCGGAGCTCCTACAATGAGCAGTTCTTC. Translation gives CASSPGERSSYNEQFF.